The 29 T cell receptor beta chains below come from one sample, sequenced in a study of blood T cells in healthy people across ages. Sample-barcoded 5' priming and a J-beta primer mix drove a second PCR of about 6 to 11 cycles. In TCRdb, the 5' RACE reads were re-called with MiXCR into one record per CDR3 protein. The sample has roughly 790,000 distinct CDR3 sequences, around 40% seen once; the top ten hold around a fifth. Input material: blood. Source of these receptors: a woman aged 60-75 years in good health.

The chain recombines TRBV30 with TRBJ1-3; 7 positions agree with TRBD1. Germline trimming cut 3 bases from V and 8 bases from J; bases unmatched to any gene: 7. CDR1 GTSNPN and CDR2 SVGIG come from the germline V gene (reference sequence). The length of the CDR3 is 13 residues. The CDR3 DNA sequence: TGTGCCTGGAGCTACCAGGGGGGGGACACCATATATTTT. Translation: CAWSYQGGDTIYF.

V usage is TRBV11-2 and J usage is TRBJ2-4; D possibly matches TRBD1 or TRBD2 (5 bases each). V was trimmed by 5 bases and J by 9 bases, leaving 17 bases between them. There are 14 residues in the CDR3. Germline values: CDR1 SGHAT, CDR2 FQNNGV. The CDR3 bases are TGTGCCAGCAGCCCTCAGGCTAGTGGGGGCATTCAGTACTTC. Protein: CASSPQASGGIQYF.

This clonotype is a singleton in its sample. The rearrangement joins TRBV7-2 to TRBJ2-7; 8 nucleotides agree with TRBD1. The better agreement between TRBJ2-5 and the DNA end casts doubt on the J call. Per the germline V gene, CDR1 is SGHTA and CDR2 is FQGNSA. The CDR3 consists of 15 residues. The CDR3 sequence: CASSLWTGQEETQYF. The CDR3 coding sequence is TGTGCCAGCAGCCTTTGGACAGGGCAGGAGGAGACCCAGTACTTC.

In its sample, this clonotype was seen a few times. The genes are TRBV15 and TRBJ1-2, with D unclear. CDR3 length equals 14 residues. Germline values: CDR1 LNHNV, CDR2 YYDKDF (reference sequence). The germline V and J ends were trimmed by 0 bases and 4 bases, with 9 bases remaining between them. CDR3 in DNA: TGTGCCACCAGCAGAGAATTTGTAGGCTATGGCTACACCTTC. It encodes CATSREFVGYGYTF.

V is TRBV2 and J is TRBJ1-3, with TRBD1 matching over 8 bases. The CDR3 consists of 15 residues. Germline CDR1 is SNHLY and CDR2 is FYNNEI. V lost 10 bases to trimming and J lost 0 bases; unmatched junction nucleotides: 8. The CDR3 DNA follows: TGTGCCACGGGTGGACAGGGAAGCTCTGGAAACACCATATATTTT. As protein: CATGGQGSSGNTIYF.

There are a few counts of this clonotype. V is TRBV7-2 and J is TRBJ1-2, with D perhaps matching TRBD1 (5 bases). With 3 bases removed from V and 8 bases from J, the gap between germline ends came to 16 bases. Per the germline V gene, CDR1 is SGHTA and CDR2 is FQGNSA. The CDR3 is 14 residues long. The CDR3: CASSFGGSFLGYTF. For the CDR3, the DNA is TGTGCCAGCAGCTTTGGGGGTTCCTTCCTCGGCTACACCTTC.

Notes on this clonotype: The junction departs from the called germline gene at one end, perhaps through a read error. The chain couples TRBV24-1 to TRBJ2-3, with D tentatively TRBD1 or TRBD2 (5 bases each). The germline V gene has CDR1 KGHDR and CDR2 SFDVKD. The CDR3 covers 15 residues. The CDR3 DNA follows: TGTGCCACTAGTGTTGGGACCGACAGCACAGATACGCAGTATTTT. As protein: CATSVGTDSTDTQYF.

This sequence joins TRBV20-1 and TRBJ2-5, with D perhaps matching TRBD1 (6 bases). The CDR3 consists of 14 residues. Germline CDR1 DFQATT, CDR2 SNEGSKA (reference sequence). V was clipped by 1 base and J by 5 bases, with 14 bases between them. The CDR3 DNA reads TGCAGTGCTAGAGGGAGAGGGGGTTTGGAGACCCAGTACTTC. Encoded protein: CSARGRGGLETQYF.

This chain connects TRBV7-3 to TRBJ2-3; possibly TRBD2 for D (6 bases). CDR1 is SGHTA and CDR2 is FQGTGA in the germline V gene. The CDR3 is 15 amino acids. V lost 4 bases and J 2 bases, leaving 13 bases between the germline ends. This chain's CDR3 is CASSSGAGLTDTQYF. CDR3 nucleotide sequence: TGTGCCAGCAGCTCCGGGGCGGGGCTCACAGATACGCAGTATTTT.

The J gene is TRBJ2-3, the V gene TRBV20-1; D is ambiguous. Germline CDR1 and CDR2: DFQATT and SNEGSKA (reference sequence). CDR3 length: 14 amino acids. Trimming removed 6 bases from V and 0 bases from J, with 13 bases in between. The CDR3, as DNA: TGCAGTGCCTCATACTCCTCTAGCACAGATACGCAGTATTTT. Encoded protein: CSASYSSSTDTQYF.

This clonotype showed up many times. The chain links TRBV29-1 to TRBJ2-1, with a tentative D call TRBD1 (5 bases). The germline V gene has CDR1 SQVTM and CDR2 ANQGSEA. V was pared by 8 bases and J by 10 bases, with 18 bases between. This CDR3 comprises 12 residues. CDR3 protein: CSKRTPLEEQFF. The CDR3 DNA follows: TGCAGCAAAAGGACACCCCTTGAAGAGCAGTTCTTC.

This clonotype has at least ten counts. This chain joins TRBV6-2 or TRBV6-3 and TRBJ1-2, with D perhaps matching TRBD1 (5 bases). The CDR3 contains 13 residues. Germline loops: CDR1 MNHEY, CDR2 SVGEGT. V was pared by 7 bases and J by 4 bases, with 13 bases between. The CDR3 sequence is CASISRDVYGYTF. CDR3 sequence (DNA): TGTGCCAGCATCAGCAGGGACGTCTATGGCTACACCTTC.

The chain recombines TRBV24-1 with TRBJ2-2, with a possible D match to TRBD1 (6 bases). The V end was cut by 2 bases, the J end by 6 bases, with 12 bases between. Germline V gene data show CDR1 as KGHDR and CDR2 as SFDVKD. The CDR3 consists of 15 residues. CDR3 bases: TGTGCCACCAGTGATTCCCACAGGGTCGCCGGGGAGCTGTTTTTT. The encoded protein is CATSDSHRVAGELFF.

The chain recombines TRBV20-1 with TRBJ2-4; 9 bases fit TRBD1. The CDR3 consists of 12 residues. The germline gives CDR1 DFQATT, CDR2 SNEGSKA (reference sequence). J lost 8 bases, V lost 5 bases, and 4 bases had no gene match. The DNA for the CDR3 is TGCAGTGCTCGGGACAGGGACGACATTCAGTACTTC. This translates into CSARDRDDIQYF.

The J gene is TRBJ1-1, the V gene TRBV7-9; TRBD1 agrees at 9 bases. V gave up 5 bases and J gave up 0 bases; unmatched junction bases: 7. Germline CDR1 and CDR2: SEHNR and FQNEAQ (reference sequence). The CDR3 is 16 residues long. The CDR3 DNA is TGTGCCAGCAGCGTACCCGGGACAGGGTTGAACACTGAAGCTTTCTTT. Protein: CASSVPGTGLNTEAFF.

The chain couples TRBV4-2 to TRBJ1-5; D gene ambiguous. Between the trimmed V and J ends, which lost 0 bases and 2 bases, there was a span of 11 bases. CDR1 and CDR2 from the germline V gene are LGHNA and YNFKEQ. The CDR3 has 16 amino acids. The CDR3 region is CASSQEALQGNQPQHF. CDR3 coding DNA: TGTGCCAGCAGCCAAGAGGCGCTCCAGGGCAATCAGCCCCAGCATTTT.

The chain couples TRBV15 to TRBJ2-7; no definite D call. The length of the CDR3 is 13 residues. V gave up 3 bases and J gave up 5 bases, with 11 bases separating them. The V gene's germline CDR1 is LNHNV and CDR2 YYDKDF (reference sequence). The CDR3 is CATSSMGYHEQYF. As DNA, the CDR3 is TGTGCCACCAGCAGTATGGGGTACCACGAGCAGTACTTC. The full variable domain, its missing parts supplied by reference TRBV15 and TRBJ2-7, is DAMVIQNPRYQVTQFGKPVTLSCSQTLNHNVMYWYQQKSSQAPKLLFHYYDKDFNNEADTPDNFQSRRPNTSFCFLDIRSPGLGDTAMYLCATSSMGYHEQYFGPGTRLTVT.

The chain has TRBV20-1 and TRBJ2-7; TRBD1 or TRBD2 may be the D gene (5 bases each). The CDR3 is 13 amino acids. Between the trimmed V and J ends, which lost 5 bases and 2 bases, there was a span of 13 bases. Germline CDR1 and CDR2: DFQATT and SNEGSKA (reference sequence). As DNA, the CDR3 is TGCAGTGCTTTAACCGGGACCGCCTACGAGCAGTACTTC. Encoded protein: CSALTGTAYEQYF.

This clonotype has a handful of counts. The chain employs TRBV7-2 and TRBJ2-2, with D perhaps assigned TRBD1 or TRBD2 (7 bases each). V gave up 5 bases and J gave up 5 bases, with 15 bases separating them. This CDR3 spans 15 amino acids. Germline CDR1 reads SGHTA; CDR2 reads FQGNSA. In DNA, the CDR3 is TGTGCCAGCAGCCCAAACAGGGGAGGGACCGGGGAGCTGTTTTTT. As protein: CASSPNRGGTGELFF. The complete variable domain, with remaining parts taken from reference TRBV7-2 and TRBJ2-2, reads GAGVSQSPSNKVTEKGKDVELRCDPISGHTALYWYRQSLGQGLEFLIYFQGNSAPDKSGLPSDRFSAERTGGSVSTLTIQRTQQEDSAVYLCASSPNRGGTGELFFGEGSRLTVL.

A few counts support this clonotype. Relative to the germline gene, one junction end is altered; a read error may explain this. V usage is TRBV5-1 and J usage is TRBJ1-5, with 8 positions matching TRBD1. The germline CDR1 and CDR2 sequences are SGHRS and YFSETQ. The CDR3 has 15 residues. The CDR3 coding sequence is TGCGCCTGCAGCCCAGGGGGCCTGGGCAATCAGCCCCAGCATTTT. Amino acids: CACSPGGLGNQPQHF.

The J gene is TRBJ2-7, the V gene TRBV12-3 or TRBV12-4, with D possibly TRBD2 on 6 matching bases. Trimming stripped 0 bases from V and 2 bases from J, with 17 bases between. This CDR3 contains 17 residues. The CDR3 reads CASSLALGGREPYEQYF. The CDR3 nucleotides read TGTGCCAGCAGTTTAGCCCTCGGGGGACGTGAACCCTACGAGCAGTACTTC.

This clonotype was detected only a few times. Here the CDR3 reads CASSVEGSFSNEQFF. DNA of the CDR3: TGTGCCAGCAGCGTAGAAGGTAGCTTTTCCAATGAGCAGTTCTTC. This sequence joins TRBV9 and TRBJ2-1, with unresolved D. V gave up 0 bases and J gave up 6 bases, with 13 bases separating them. The CDR3 length is 15 residues. Germline CDR1 and CDR2: SGDLS and YYNGEE.

The table lists this clonotype with a few counts. V usage is TRBV7-2 and J usage is TRBJ2-7, with 8 bases aligning to TRBD2. The CDR3 loop spans 15 amino acids. J lost 5 bases, V lost 2 bases, and 8 bases had no gene match. CDR1 SGHTA and CDR2 FQGNSA come from the germline V gene. CDR3 in DNA: TGTGCCAGCAGCTTAAGGGTAGCGGGATTGGACGAGCAGTACTTC. This codes for CASSLRVAGLDEQYF.

The chain couples TRBV12-3 or TRBV12-4 to TRBJ1-5, with 8 bases that match TRBD1. Trimming took 8 bases from V and 6 from J; bases not matched to a gene: 6. This CDR3 is 13 amino acids long. As DNA, the CDR3 is TGTGCCAGCCCGGACAGGGAATTTCAGCCCCAGCATTTT. The encoded protein is CASPDREFQPQHF.

This clonotype was detected only a few times. V is TRBV27 and J is TRBJ1-5; D uncertain. V was trimmed by 1 base and J by 3 bases, leaving 13 bases between them. The CDR3 has 16 amino acids. Germline lookup yields CDR1 MNHEY and CDR2 SMNVEV (reference sequence). CDR3 region: CASSLFGEPYNQPQHF. CDR3 coding DNA: TGTGCCAGCAGTTTATTCGGGGAACCCTACAATCAGCCCCAGCATTTT.

The table lists this clonotype with a count of one. Since the CDR3 does not end with the conserved phenylalanine or tryptophan, this likely comes from a read error. The chain employs TRBV24-1 and TRBJ2-1, with 13 bases identical to TRBD2. Trimming took 3 bases from V and 9 from J; bases not matched to a gene: 4. The CDR3 is 15 residues long. Germline CDR1 is KGHDR and CDR2 is SFDVKD. CDR3 nucleotide sequence: TGTGCCACCAGTGATACTAGCGGGGGGGCGTCTGAGCAGTTCTCC. Its translation: CATSDTSGGASEQFS.

In its sample, this clonotype was seen a few times. The chain combines TRBV5-1 with TRBJ2-5; D is unresolved. CDR1 and CDR2 (germline): SGHRS, YFSETQ. With 4 bases removed from V and 2 bases from J, the gap between germline ends came to 9 bases. The CDR3 contains 13 residues. CDR3 nucleotides: TGCGCCAGCAGCGCCACACTTCAAGAGACCCAGTACTTC. Its translation: CASSATLQETQYF.

This clonotype was seen more than once but under ten times. The chain employs TRBV10-3 and TRBJ2-5; D unresolved. Trimming removed 4 bases from V and 4 bases from J, with 19 bases in between. Germline V CDR1 and CDR2: ENHRY, SYGVKD. The CDR3 extends over 16 amino acids. CDR3 loop: CAISGVTSPYRETQYF. CDR3 DNA sequence: TGTGCCATCAGTGGAGTCACCTCTCCCTATCGAGAGACCCAGTACTTC.

The chain uses TRBV20-1 and TRBJ2-5; D is unclear. The CDR3 runs to 11 residues. CDR1 is DFQATT and CDR2 is SNEGSKA in the germline V gene (reference sequence). Trimming removed 0 bases at V and 11 bases at J, with 10 bases between. The CDR3 DNA reads as TGCAGTGCTAGAGATGGCCCGGAGCAGTACTTC. This sequence encodes CSARDGPEQYF.